Below, 18 T cell receptor beta chains from the same sample are listed, as sequenced in a study of STAT5B mutations in CD4+ large granular lymphocyte leukemia (dated by TCRdb to between 2021 and 2024). The receptor library was made with the immunoSEQ multiplex PCR assay. In TCRdb, the immuneACCESS table is reduced to in-frame sequences with V and J assigned. These tables do not hold every clone; where another copy was compared, an unresolved V gene accounts for under half, and the others remain unexplained. Counted in this sample were about 35,000 clones; 81% of them appeared once. The ten biggest clones cover 3.5% to 5% of the sample. The sample was CD4+ T cells from blood buffy coats. The source of these receptors is a human donor in good health.

The chain joins TRBV5-4 to TRBJ2-1; D may be TRBD1 (5 bases). The CDR3 runs to 15 residues. From germline, CDR1 is SGHNT and CDR2 YYREEE (reference sequence). The germline V and J ends were trimmed by 2 bases and 1 base, with 10 bases remaining between them. CDR3 amino acids: CASSLGRESYNEQFF. CDR3 sequence (DNA): TGTGCCAGCAGCTTAGGCAGGGAATCCTACAATGAGCAGTTCTTC.

The count of this clone is one. V and J are TRBV11-2 and TRBJ2-7; 8 bases match TRBD2. Looked up from germline, CDR1 is SGHAT and CDR2 is FQNNGV. V gave up 4 bases and J gave up 3 bases; unmatched junction bases: 5. This CDR3 region has 14 residues. As DNA, the CDR3 is TGTGCCAGCAGCTCCCTTGCGGGAGGCTACGAGCAGTACTTC. Protein: CASSSLAGGYEQYF.

This chain joins TRBV28 and TRBJ2-7, with 9 bases aligning to TRBD1. The trim removed 5 bases at V and 0 bases at J, leaving 5 bases unmatched. The CDR3 spans 15 residues. CDR1 is MDHEN and CDR2 is SYDVKM in the germline V gene. CDR3: CASSGTGGRSYEQYF. CDR3 DNA: TGTGCCAGCAGTGGTACAGGGGGCCGCTCCTACGAGCAGTACTTC.

The rearrangement links TRBV7-8 to TRBJ1-1, with a possible D match to TRBD1 (5 bases). This CDR3 has 12 residues. Germline V gene data show CDR1 as SGHVS and CDR2 as FQNEAQ. Between the trimmed V and J ends, which lost 5 bases and 7 bases, there was a span of 11 bases. DNA of the CDR3: TGTGCCAGCAGCCAACTAGACAGTGAAGCTTTCTTT. Residues: CASSQLDSEAFF.

The V call is TRBV5-1, the J call TRBJ2-7, with 11 bases that match TRBD2. The CDR3 length is 14 residues. Trimming removed 3 bases from V and 2 bases from J; junction bases left unmatched: 1. Germline V gene data show CDR1 as SGHRS and CDR2 as YFSETQ. The CDR3 bases are TGCGCCAGCAGCTCGACTAGCGGGACCTACGAGCAGTACTTC. Encoded protein: CASSSTSGTYEQYF. Filled out from reference TRBV5-1 and TRBJ2-7, the complete variable domain reads KAGVTQTPRYLIKTRGQQVTLSCSPISGHRSVSWYQQTPGQGLQFLFEYFSETQRNKGNFPGRFSGRQFSNSRSEMNVSTLELGDSALYLCASSSTSGTYEQYFGPGTRLTVT.

The V and J genes are TRBV9 and TRBJ1-3; D unclear. The CDR3 consists of 16 residues. The germline V and J ends were trimmed by 0 bases and 1 base, with 11 bases remaining between them. Germline CDR1 SGDLS, CDR2 YYNGEE. In DNA form, the CDR3 reads TGTGCCAGCAGCGTAGCCCCCGGGATTTCTGGAAACACCATATATTTT. Protein sequence: CASSVAPGISGNTIYF.

V and J are TRBV11-3 and TRBJ1-3; TRBD1 is a possible D gene (6 bases). V lost 4 bases to trimming and J lost 2 bases, with 9 bases between them. From germline, CDR1 is SGHNT and CDR2 YENEEA. The CDR3 is made up of 14 amino acids. The CDR3 DNA sequence: TGTGCCAGCAGCTCGGGACATGCTGGAAACACCATATATTTT. It specifies CASSSGHAGNTIYF.

This clone was observed a few times. The CDR3 nucleotides read TGTGCCTGCGCGATATTACAGGGGGACTATGGCTACACCTTC. It specifies CACAILQGDYGYTF. The chain carries TRBV30 and TRBJ1-2, with 8 bases matching TRBD1. The V gene end was trimmed by 6 bases and the J gene end by 3 bases; junction bases not matched to a gene: 9. CDR1 GTSNPN and CDR2 SVGIG come from the germline V gene (reference sequence). The CDR3 loop spans 14 amino acids. The full variable domain, rest sourced from reference TRBV30 and TRBJ1-2, is SQTIHQWPATLVQPVGSPLSLECTVEGTSNPNLYWYRQAAGRGLQLLFYSVGIGQISSEVPQNLSASRPQDRQFILSSKKLLLSDSGFYLCACAILQGDYGYTFGSGTRLTVV.

V usage is TRBV9 and J usage is TRBJ2-2, with 9 bases aligning to TRBD2. This CDR3 is built from 15 residues. The junction had 7 bases not matched to a gene; V was cut back by 4 bases and J by 6 bases. CDR1 is SGDLS and CDR2 is YYNGEE in the germline V gene. In DNA, the CDR3 is TGTGCCAGCAGCCCCTTCGGCGGGAGGGCCGGGGAGCTGTTTTTT. This encodes CASSPFGGRAGELFF.

The rearrangement links TRBV19 to TRBJ1-4; D might be TRBD1 (6 bases). Germline loops: CDR1 LNHDA, CDR2 SQIVND (reference sequence). The CDR3 has 15 residues. Trimming left V 7 bases short and J 12 bases short, with 24 bases between. The CDR3 sequence is CASTLADRLGGELFF. The CDR3 nucleotides read TGTGCCAGTACCCTTGCCGACAGGTTGGGGGGAGAACTGTTTTTT. Variable domain in full (rest from reference TRBV19 and TRBJ1-4): DGGITQSPKYLFRKEGQNVTLSCEQNLNHDAMYWYRQDPGQGLRLIYYSQIVNDFQKGDIAEGYSVSREKKESFPLTVTSAQKNPTAFYLCASTLADRLGGELFFGSGTQLSVL.

The chain has TRBV10-3 and TRBJ1-2, with 7 bases fitting TRBD1. Unmatched junction bases numbered 6, after V lost 4 bases and J lost 7 bases. The CDR3 extends over 13 amino acids. Germline CDR1 and CDR2: ENHRY and SYGVKD. CDR3 coding DNA: TGTGCCATCAGTGCCGAGGGGGCGGGTGGCTACACCTTC. It specifies CAISAEGAGGYTF.

The chain employs TRBV11-2 and TRBJ2-7; D gene uncertain. The CDR3 sequence is 15 residues long. The germline V gene has CDR1 SGHAT and CDR2 FQNNGV. The ends were cut back, 0 bases at V and 0 bases at J, with 9 bases in the middle. CDR3 protein: CASSLDLANSYEQYF. In DNA, the CDR3 is TGTGCCAGCAGCTTAGATTTAGCCAACTCCTACGAGCAGTACTTC.

The chain uses TRBV18 and TRBJ2-7, with 9 bases aligning to TRBD1. The CDR3 has 14 amino acids. Germline CDR1 and CDR2: KGHSH and LQKENI. The J segment lost 10 bases and the V segment lost 6 bases, leaving 13 bases of the junction unmatched. The DNA of the CDR3 is TGTGCCAGCTCGTTAGACAGGGGGAGCCGGTTCCAGTACTTC. Its protein is CASSLDRGSRFQYF.

The chain is built from TRBV10-3 and TRBJ2-1, with 7 bases aligning to TRBD1. Per the germline V gene, CDR1 is ENHRY and CDR2 is SYGVKD. Trimming removed 1 base from V and 7 bases from J; junction bases left unmatched: 10. The CDR3 length is 16 residues. The DNA of the CDR3 is TGTGCCATCAGTGAGTTAGGGACAGCTGGTTGGAATGAGCAGTTCTTC. The encoded protein is CAISELGTAGWNEQFF.

This clone appeared a few times. As DNA, the CDR3 is TGTGCCAGCACCCTTACCCAGATGAACACTGAAGCTTTCTTT. Amino acid sequence: CASTLTQMNTEAFF. The gene calls are TRBV28 and TRBJ1-1; D remains unclear. Trimming shortened V by 7 bases and J by 0 bases, and 12 bases separated the two germline ends. The length of the CDR3 is 14 residues. Germline CDR1 MDHEN, CDR2 SYDVKM.

In nucleotides, the CDR3 is TGTGCCAGCAGCTTATTCGGGATAGCGGGAGGGCTGTTCTTC. Protein sequence: CASSLFGIAGGLFF. V and J are TRBV7-6 and TRBJ2-1, with TRBD2 matching 11 bases. J was trimmed by 15 bases and V by 2 bases; bases with no gene match: 9. Germline CDR1 SGHVS, CDR2 FNYEAQ. The CDR3 consists of 14 residues.

This chain joins TRBV13 and TRBJ2-7, with 7 positions matching TRBD2. With 7 bases clipped from V and 2 bases from J, the junction kept 11 bases outside the gene matches. CDR3 size: 15 residues. Germline values: CDR1 PRHDT, CDR2 FYEKMQ (reference sequence). CDR3 coding DNA: TGTGCCAGCACCCCAGGACTAGGACTTACCTACGAGCAGTACTTC. As protein: CASTPGLGLTYEQYF.

This clone was detected only once. The chain carries TRBV7-9 and TRBJ2-2; TRBD1 aligns across 7 bases. The germline gives CDR1 SEHNR, CDR2 FQNEAQ (reference sequence). After removal of 1 base from V and 6 bases from J, the junction contained 5 bases not matched to a gene. The CDR3 is 15 residues long. CDR3 nucleotide sequence: TGTGCCAGCAGCTTAGGACTTACAGGGGCCGGGGAGCTGTTTTTT. Protein: CASSLGLTGAGELFF.